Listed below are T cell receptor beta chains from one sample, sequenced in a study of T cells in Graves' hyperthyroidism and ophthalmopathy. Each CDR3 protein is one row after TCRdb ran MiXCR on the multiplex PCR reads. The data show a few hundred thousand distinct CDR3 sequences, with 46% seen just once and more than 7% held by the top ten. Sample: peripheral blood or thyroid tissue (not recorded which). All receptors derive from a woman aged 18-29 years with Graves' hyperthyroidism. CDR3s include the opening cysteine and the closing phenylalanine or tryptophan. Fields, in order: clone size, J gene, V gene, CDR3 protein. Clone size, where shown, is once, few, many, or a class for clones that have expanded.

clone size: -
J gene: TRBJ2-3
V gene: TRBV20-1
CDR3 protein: CSARVAAGATDTQYF

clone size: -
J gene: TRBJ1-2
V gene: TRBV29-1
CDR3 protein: CSGGGTGGYGYTF

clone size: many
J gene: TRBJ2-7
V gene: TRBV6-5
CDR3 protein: CASSYSGGNSYEQYF

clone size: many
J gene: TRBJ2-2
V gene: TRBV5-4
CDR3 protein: CASSASLGDSYTGELFF

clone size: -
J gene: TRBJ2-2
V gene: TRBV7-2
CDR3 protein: CASSLVGNFGLRTAGELFF

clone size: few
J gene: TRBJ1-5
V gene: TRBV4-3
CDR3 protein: CASSPVHRDYSNQPQHF

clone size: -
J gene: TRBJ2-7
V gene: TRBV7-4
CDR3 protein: CASTRGEQYF

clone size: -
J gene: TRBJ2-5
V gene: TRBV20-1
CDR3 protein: CSARAQDSLAETQYF

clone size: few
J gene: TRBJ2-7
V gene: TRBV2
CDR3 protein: CASSPPIAGVHEQYF

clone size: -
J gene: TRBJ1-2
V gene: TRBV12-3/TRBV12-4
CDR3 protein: CASSSNPGGARNYGHTF

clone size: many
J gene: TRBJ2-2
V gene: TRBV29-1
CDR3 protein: CSVREGANPNTGELFF

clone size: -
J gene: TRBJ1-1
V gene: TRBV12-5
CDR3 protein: CASGFQRDRANTEAFF

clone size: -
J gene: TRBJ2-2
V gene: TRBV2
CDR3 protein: CASGNRGLFF

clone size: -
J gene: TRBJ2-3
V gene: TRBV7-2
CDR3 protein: CASSLDTSLTDTQYF

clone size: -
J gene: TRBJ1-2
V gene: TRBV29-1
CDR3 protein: CSVGPGFSYTF

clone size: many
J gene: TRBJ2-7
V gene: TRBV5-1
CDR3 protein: CASSLLGQTSSYEQYF

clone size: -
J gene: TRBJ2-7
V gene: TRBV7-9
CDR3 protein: CASSPGHSSYEQYF

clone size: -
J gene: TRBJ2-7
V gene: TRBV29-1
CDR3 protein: CSVEGGIAVGTYEQYF

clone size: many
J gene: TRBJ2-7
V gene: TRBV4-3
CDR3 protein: CASSQVRLPSNEQYF

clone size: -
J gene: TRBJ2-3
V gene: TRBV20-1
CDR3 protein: CSAGSGEADTQYF

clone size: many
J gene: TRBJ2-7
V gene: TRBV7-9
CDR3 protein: CASSPVWGGRNEQYF

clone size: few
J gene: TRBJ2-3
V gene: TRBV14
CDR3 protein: CASSQDGHYTDTQYF

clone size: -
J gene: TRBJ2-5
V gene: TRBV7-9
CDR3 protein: CASSLGAGSSGAKETQYF

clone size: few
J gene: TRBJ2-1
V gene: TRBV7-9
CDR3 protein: CASSAAGRLQFF

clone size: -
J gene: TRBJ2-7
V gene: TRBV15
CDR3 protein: CATSRDPGGRASYEQYF

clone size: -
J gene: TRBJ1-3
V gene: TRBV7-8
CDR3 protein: CASSPYGGDTIYF

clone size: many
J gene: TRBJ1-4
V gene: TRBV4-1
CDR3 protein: CASSRIPNEKLFF

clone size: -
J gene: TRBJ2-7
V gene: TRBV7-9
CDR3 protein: CASQAGLGNEQYF

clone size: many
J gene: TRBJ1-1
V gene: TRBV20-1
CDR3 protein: CSAVPGHLNTEAFF

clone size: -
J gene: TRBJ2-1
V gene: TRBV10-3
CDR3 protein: CASSLVGLAGGPYEQFF

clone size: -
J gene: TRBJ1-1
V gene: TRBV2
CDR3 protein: CASRKALAGGLDAFF

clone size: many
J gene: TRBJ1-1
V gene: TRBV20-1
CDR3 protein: CSATDREVAEAFF

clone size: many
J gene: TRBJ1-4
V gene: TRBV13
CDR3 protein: CASSFKRPIEKLFF

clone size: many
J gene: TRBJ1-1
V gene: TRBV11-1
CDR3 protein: CASSSQGKAFF

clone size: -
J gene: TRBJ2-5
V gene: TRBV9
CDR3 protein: CASSVVASGETQYF

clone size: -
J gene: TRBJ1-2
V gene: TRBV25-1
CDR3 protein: CASSEYSPGQGYTF

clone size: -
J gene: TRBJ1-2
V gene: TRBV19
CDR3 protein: CASARGSTGKNYGYTF

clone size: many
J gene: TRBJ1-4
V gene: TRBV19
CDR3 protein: CASSSPGRRNEKLFF

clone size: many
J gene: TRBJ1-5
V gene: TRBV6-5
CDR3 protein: CASSPRTLTGENQPQHF